These 26 T cell receptor beta chains came from one sample sequenced in a study of regulatory T cells in long-lasting Graves disease. Time point: persistent/refractory GD, antithyroid drugs over 5 years with positive TRAb. RNA from PBMCs was the source of the TCR library. Investigators prepared the TCR beta libraries by applying iRepertoire HTBI primers and Arm-PCR of CDR3 regions. TCRdb redid the calling of the multiplex PCR reads with MiXCR, one entry per CDR3 protein. The repertoire includes over 450,000 distinct CDR3 sequences, approximately 21% of them detected once, and around 7% sits in the top ten. The sequencing used peripheral blood mononuclear cells (PBMCs), collected when the disease was refractory, from a patient treated with antithyroid drugs. All receptors derive from a female donor with Graves disease.

The sample holds many counts of this clonotype. V is TRBV28 and J is TRBJ1-2, with D unclear. The CDR3 covers 16 residues. Trimming pared 6 bases from V and 4 bases from J, leaving 21 bases between. Germline CDR1 and CDR2: MDHEN and SYDVKM. The CDR3, as DNA: TGTGCCAGCAGACCGACACCCCCGCTTGGGAGCTATGGCTACACCTTC. Encoded protein: CASRPTPPLGSYGYTF.

This clonotype occurred a few times. The CDR3 loop is CSAGRQTGTEAFF. The CDR3 bases are TGCAGTGCTGGGCGGCAAACCGGCACTGAAGCTTTCTTT. The V and J genes are TRBV20-1 and TRBJ1-1, with D unclear. Germline CDR1 reads DFQATT; CDR2 reads SNEGSKA (reference sequence). V was clipped by 5 bases and J by 4 bases, with 14 bases between them. CDR3 length: 13 amino acids.

The V gene is TRBV5-1, the J gene TRBJ1-5, with D maybe TRBD1 (5 bases). The CDR3 is 16 amino acids. From germline, CDR1 is SGHRS and CDR2 YFSETQ. Trimming removed 1 base at V and 0 bases at J, with 11 bases between. For the CDR3, the DNA is TGCGCCAGCAGCTTGTCGGGACCTTATAGCAATCAGCCCCAGCATTTT. Protein product: CASSLSGPYSNQPQHF. Complete variable domain (other parts from reference TRBV5-1 and TRBJ1-5): KAGVTQTPRYLIKTRGQQVTLSCSPISGHRSVSWYQQTPGQGLQFLFEYFSETQRNKGNFPGRFSGRQFSNSRSEMNVSTLELGDSALYLCASSLSGPYSNQPQHFGDGTRLSIL.

This clonotype was detected ten times or more. This rearrangement joins TRBV28 to TRBJ1-4; D gene ambiguous. V was clipped by 3 bases and J by 5 bases, with 10 bases between them. CDR3 length: 14 amino acids. CDR1 MDHEN and CDR2 SYDVKM come from the germline V gene. The chain's CDR3 is CASSLRFQNEKLFF. As DNA, the CDR3 is TGTGCCAGCAGTTTGAGGTTTCAGAATGAAAAACTGTTTTTT.

About this clonotype itself: One end of the junction does not line up with germline, which may come from a read error. This chain links TRBV19 with TRBJ2-2; tentative D call: TRBD2 (5 bases). Germline-derived CDR1 and CDR2 are LNHDA and SQIVND (reference sequence). This CDR3 contains 16 residues. CDR3 sequence: CASSIEVLDVTGELLF. The DNA for the CDR3 is TGTGCCAGTAGTATAGAAGTCCTTGACGTAACCGGGGAGCTGCTTTTT.

The chain is built from TRBV11-2 and TRBJ2-2, with a weak D call TRBD1 (6 bases). This CDR3 has 14 amino acids. V gave up 5 bases and J gave up 4 bases, with 11 bases separating them. Germline V gives CDR1 SGHAT, CDR2 FQNNGV. The CDR3 DNA reads TGTGCCAGCAGCGATATCAGGGGCACCGGGGAGCTGTTTTTT. The encoded protein is CASSDIRGTGELFF.

The chain combines TRBV5-4 with TRBJ1-2; tentatively, D is TRBD1 (5 bases). Germline V CDR1 and CDR2: SGHNT, YYREEE (reference sequence). Trimming removed 5 bases at V and 8 bases at J, with 25 bases between. CDR3 size: 16 residues. The CDR3 is CASSRNRDGNLGGYTF. The CDR3 DNA sequence: TGTGCCAGCAGTCGCAACCGGGACGGGAACTTGGGCGGCTACACCTTC.

This clonotype was seen repeatedly, ten times or more. The chain links TRBV20-1 to TRBJ1-4, with D maybe TRBD1 (6 bases). Germline-derived CDR1 and CDR2 are DFQATT and SNEGSKA (reference sequence). This CDR3 has 13 amino acids. Trimming left V 0 bases short and J 8 bases short, with 10 bases between. The CDR3 protein is CSAREGGDEKLFF. The CDR3 region has the DNA TGCAGTGCTAGAGAAGGGGGGGACGAAAAACTGTTTTTT.

The V gene is TRBV7-9, the J gene TRBJ1-2, with TRBD1 as a possible D gene (5 bases). V shed 5 bases and J shed 5 bases, with 9 bases lying between them. The length of the CDR3 is 12 residues. Germline-derived CDR1 and CDR2 are SEHNR and FQNEAQ (reference sequence). The CDR3 DNA is TGTGCCAGCAGCGGCAGACAGTATGGCTACACCTTC. It translates to CASSGRQYGYTF. Based on the CDR3 plus reference TRBV7-9 and TRBJ1-2, the full variable domain is DTGVSQNPRHKITKRGQNVTFRCDPISEHNRLYWYRQTLGQGPEFLTYFQNEAQLEKSRLLSDRFSAERPKGSFSTLEIQRTEQGDSAMYLCASSGRQYGYTFGSGTRLTVV.

This clonotype has more than one count but fewer than ten. The rearrangement uses TRBV28 and TRBJ2-3; TRBD1 aligns across 7 bases. CDR1 is MDHEN and CDR2 is SYDVKM in the germline V gene. Trimming removed 5 bases from V and 0 bases from J; junction bases left unmatched: 11. The CDR3 is made up of 17 amino acids. CDR3 region: CASSTPGGVGSTDTQYF. The CDR3, as DNA: TGTGCCAGCAGTACCCCAGGGGGAGTGGGGAGCACAGATACGCAGTATTTT.

A remark on this clonotype: This CDR3 fails to terminate in the conserved phenylalanine or tryptophan, so it likely reflects a read error. This rearrangement joins TRBV2 to TRBJ2-7; 11 nucleotides match TRBD1. The junction had 7 bases not matched to a gene; V was cut back by 8 bases and J by 4 bases. Germline CDR1 SNHLY, CDR2 FYNNEI. The CDR3 is 14 amino acids. Here the CDR3 reads CASGGQGAEYEQYL. The CDR3 DNA follows: TGTGCCAGCGGTGGACAGGGGGCGGAGTACGAGCAGTACCTC.

The V and J genes are TRBV20-1 and TRBJ2-3; TRBD1 matches at 12 bases. CDR1 and CDR2 from the germline V gene are DFQATT and SNEGSKA (reference sequence). The CDR3 has 17 amino acids. The trim removed 4 bases at V and 0 bases at J, leaving 8 bases unmatched. The CDR3 sequence: CSATGTGGLPSTDTQYF. The CDR3 DNA reads as TGCAGTGCTACCGGGACAGGGGGCCTTCCAAGCACAGATACGCAGTATTTT.

The chain is built from TRBV20-1 and TRBJ2-2, with unresolved D. V was trimmed by 6 bases and J by 8 bases, leaving 19 bases between them. CDR1 is DFQATT and CDR2 is SNEGSKA in the germline V gene (reference sequence). CDR3 length equals 14 residues. The CDR3 spells CSAKNRVLQGELFF. The CDR3 DNA is TGCAGTGCCAAAAACCGGGTCCTGCAAGGGGAGCTGTTTTTT.

The genes are TRBV9 and TRBJ1-2; D might be TRBD1 (5 bases). CDR3 length: 15 residues. CDR1 SGDLS and CDR2 YYNGEE come from the germline V gene. Trimming stripped 0 bases from V and 5 bases from J, with 14 bases between. CDR3 nucleotide sequence: TGTGCCAGCAGCGTAGCTGGGGTAGGGGAGTATGGCTACACCTTC. Protein sequence: CASSVAGVGEYGYTF.

Ten or more counts support this clonotype. The chain recombines TRBV12-3 or TRBV12-4 with TRBJ1-1, with 8 bases that match TRBD1. V lost 5 bases to trimming and J lost 5 bases; unmatched junction nucleotides: 10. The CDR3 sequence is 15 residues long. CDR3 region: CASSIGQGFYTEAFF. CDR3 nucleotide sequence: TGTGCCAGCAGTATCGGACAGGGATTCTATACTGAAGCTTTCTTT.

This clonotype has ten or more counts. The chain couples TRBV28 to TRBJ2-5, with 11 positions matching TRBD2. The CDR3 is made up of 19 amino acids. The trim removed 0 bases at V and 0 bases at J, leaving 9 bases unmatched. CDR1 is MDHEN and CDR2 is SYDVKM in the germline V gene. The CDR3 region has the DNA TGTGCCAGCAGTTTATGGCAGGTCGTTAGCGGGAGGGACCAAGAGACCCAGTACTTC. Encoded protein: CASSLWQVVSGRDQETQYF.

The rearrangement links TRBV28 to TRBJ2-3, with D maybe TRBD2 (5 bases). The CDR3 consists of 14 residues. The germline gives CDR1 MDHEN, CDR2 SYDVKM. The V gene lost 5 bases and the J gene lost 4 bases, with 13 bases spanning the gap. This CDR3 is CASSPWLGADTQYF. The CDR3, as DNA: TGTGCCAGCAGTCCTTGGCTCGGGGCAGATACGCAGTATTTT.

The chain couples TRBV12-3 or TRBV12-4 to TRBJ2-7; the D gene is possibly TRBD2 (5 bases). Trimming stripped 4 bases from V and 4 bases from J, with 11 bases between. The CDR3 sequence is 13 residues long. The CDR3 sequence is CASSSRGAYEQYF. In DNA form, the CDR3 reads TGTGCCAGCAGTTCACGGGGAGCATACGAGCAGTACTTC.

This chain uses TRBV12-3 or TRBV12-4 with TRBJ1-5; 7 bases fit TRBD1. The CDR3 consists of 14 residues. J gave up 5 bases and V 6 bases, and 7 bases lay outside the gene matches. The CDR3 loop is CASRLGQEDQPQHF. In DNA form, the CDR3 reads TGTGCCAGCAGACTAGGACAGGAAGATCAGCCCCAGCATTTT.

This clonotype was picked up a small number of times. J is TRBJ2-7 and V is TRBV7-6; D not certain. The V end lost 3 bases, the J end lost 4 bases, and 10 bases lay between the germline ends. The CDR3 covers 13 residues. Germline CDR1 SGHVS, CDR2 FNYEAQ. The CDR3 here is CASSFGVWYEQYF. The CDR3 nucleotides read TGTGCCAGCAGCTTTGGGGTTTGGTACGAGCAGTACTTC.

This clonotype was detected many times. The chain is built from TRBV15 and TRBJ2-7; 10 positions match TRBD1. The CDR3 totals 14 residues. V dropped 0 bases and J dropped 5; count of bases not matched to a gene: 1. Looked up from germline, CDR1 is LNHNV and CDR2 is YYDKDF (reference sequence). The CDR3 bases are TGTGCCACCAGCAGAGACGGGACAGGGGACGAGCAGTACTTC. This gives the protein CATSRDGTGDEQYF.

The V gene is TRBV7-2, the J gene TRBJ2-1, with 8 nucleotides matching TRBD2. Germline assignment: CDR1 SGHTA and CDR2 FQGNSA. The CDR3 is made up of 17 amino acids. The J segment lost 4 bases and the V segment lost 6 bases, leaving 14 bases of the junction unmatched. CDR3 residues: CASSPPGSGGIYNEQFF. CDR3 coding DNA: TGTGCCAGCAGTCCACCCGGGAGCGGGGGAATATACAATGAGCAGTTCTTC. The full variable domain, with the rest looked up from reference TRBV7-2 and TRBJ2-1, is GAGVSQSPSNKVTEKGKDVELRCDPISGHTALYWYRQSLGQGLEFLIYFQGNSAPDKSGLPSDRFSAERTGGSVSTLTIQRTQQEDSAVYLCASSPPGSGGIYNEQFFGPGTRLTVL.

This clonotype was counted many times. V and J are TRBV6-1 and TRBJ1-1, with D unresolved. Germline V gene data show CDR1 as MNHNS and CDR2 as SASEGT. The CDR3 extends over 10 amino acids. Trimming removed 8 bases from V and 3 bases from J, with 4 bases in between. CDR3: CASHDTEAFF. The DNA for the CDR3 is TGTGCCAGCCATGACACTGAAGCTTTCTTT.

The DNA of the CDR3 is TGTGCCAGCAGTTTTCATTCACCCCTCCACTTT. The encoded protein is CASSFHSPLHF. The chain joins TRBV28 to TRBJ1-6, with D unresolved. CDR1 MDHEN and CDR2 SYDVKM come from the germline V gene. This CDR3 is built from 11 residues. V dropped 3 bases and J dropped 8 bases, with 2 bases sitting between them. The variable domain in full, with the rest retrieved from reference TRBV28 and TRBJ1-6, is DVKVTQSSRYLVKRTGEKVFLECVQDMDHENMFWYRQDPGLGLRLIYFSYDVKMKEKGDIPEGYSVSREKKERFSLILESASTNQTSMYLCASSFHSPLHFGNGTRLTVT.

The V call is TRBV6-1, the J call TRBJ2-7, with TRBD2 identical over 8 bases. Germline V gene sequence: CDR1 MNHNS, CDR2 SASEGT. Trimming at V came to 3 bases and at J to 4 bases, leaving 5 bases not matched to a gene. The CDR3 is made up of 14 amino acids. This chain's CDR3 is CASSDNGGVYEQYF. In DNA form, the CDR3 reads TGTGCCAGCAGTGACAACGGGGGGGTGTACGAGCAGTACTTC.

The chain carries TRBV7-8 and TRBJ2-1; 10 nucleotides line up with TRBD1. Germline V CDR1 and CDR2: SGHVS, FQNEAQ. The CDR3 length is 15 residues. V was pared by 4 bases and J by 7 bases, with 7 bases of the junction left unmatched. CDR3 protein: CASSYDRGRGNEQFF. The CDR3 nucleotides read TGTGCCAGCAGCTATGACAGGGGGCGCGGGAATGAGCAGTTCTTC.